This TCR beta chain was captured by sequencing in a study of glioma-infiltrating T cells after dendritic cell vaccination. Study-wide background: Between the early 2000s and the early 2010s, patients got autologous tumor lysate-pulsed dendritic cell vaccines. Three intradermal dendritic cell vaccine injections were given every two weeks.

Time point meaning: after dendritic cell vaccination, including at tumor progression/relapse. The table came from immunoSEQ multiplex PCR; TCRdb's copy has only in-frame clones and leaves some out. The table has 65,000 or so clones, roughly nine tenths seen once. Sequenced here: blood, sampled after dendritic cell vaccination. This sequence originates from a human donor with glioblastoma.

CDR3 loop: CSVMVGGSSSYEQYF. The CDR3 coding sequence is TGCAGCGTAATGGTCGGAGGGAGCAGCTCCTACGAGCAGTACTTC. The chain uses TRBV29-1 and TRBJ2-7; D possibly corresponds to TRBD2 (6 bases). CDR1 and CDR2 from the germline V gene are SQVTM and ANQGSEA. The CDR3 extends over 15 amino acids. The ends were cut back, 6 bases at V and 0 bases at J, with 18 bases in the middle.